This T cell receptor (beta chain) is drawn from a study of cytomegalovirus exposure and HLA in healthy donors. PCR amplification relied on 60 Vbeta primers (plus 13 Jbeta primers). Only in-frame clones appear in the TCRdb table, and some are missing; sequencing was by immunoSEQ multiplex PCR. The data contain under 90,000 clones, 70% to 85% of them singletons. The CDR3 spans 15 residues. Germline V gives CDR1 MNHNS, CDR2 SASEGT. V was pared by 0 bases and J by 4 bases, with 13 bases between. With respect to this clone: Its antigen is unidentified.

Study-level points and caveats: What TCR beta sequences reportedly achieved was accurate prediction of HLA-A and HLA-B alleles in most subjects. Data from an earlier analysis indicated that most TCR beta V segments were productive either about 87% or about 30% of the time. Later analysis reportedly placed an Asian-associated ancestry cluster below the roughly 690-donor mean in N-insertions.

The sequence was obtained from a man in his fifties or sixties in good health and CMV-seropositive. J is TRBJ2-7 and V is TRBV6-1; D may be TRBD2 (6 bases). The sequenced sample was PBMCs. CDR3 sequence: CASSEALAEGYEQYF. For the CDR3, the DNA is TGTGCCAGCAGTGAAGCGCTGGCGGAGGGATACGAGCAGTACTTC.